The T cell receptor (beta chain) under discussion was sequenced for a study of vaccination and CD4 T cells after COVID-19 (dated by TCRdb to 2021 to 2024). In terms of the full investigation: SARS-CoV-2 positivity had been established in the convalescent patients by nasal swab PCR, and mild disease was recorded in several of these patients and severe disease in one. The convalescent cohort comprised six males and four females, including two Hispanic individuals, seven Caucasians, two Asians and one multiracial person. Two doses of either the Pfizer-BioNTech BNT162b2 vaccine (n=8) or the Moderna mRNA-1273 vaccine (n=2) were administered to participants. Post-COVID blood samples were collected from convalescent patients a median of approximately 100 days after diagnosis, with a range of roughly 30 to 161 days. Post-vaccine blood samples were obtained a median of approximately 74 days after the second vaccine dose, with a range of about 14 to 250 days. For stimulating the cultures, overlapping spike peptide pools were used, derived from SARS-CoV-2 as well as from the common cold coronaviruses HCoV-NL63, HCoV-OC43 and HCoV-229E. Control cultures used a CEFX viral epitope pool as positive control, an HIV-1 Nef peptide pool as negative control, or no peptide. The spike-specific CD4+ TCR repertoire was compared before and after mRNA vaccination in around ten COVID-19 convalescent patients and a handful of infection-naive healthy vaccine recipients. What the work shows at the level of the full study, not this receptor alone: The median count of SARS-CoV-2-reactive clonotypes went up from some 23 after infection to some 38 after vaccination, although the change was not significant. In convalescent patients, a median 86.3% of post-vaccine SARS-CoV-2-reactive clones were detected only after vaccination, and vaccine-specific priming was suggested by this finding. Nearly all vaccine-specific clones in convalescent patients (304 of 307) were mono-reactive for SARS-CoV-2 spike rather than cross-reactive with common cold coronaviruses. The number of convalescent patients in the study was relatively small, and the study did not examine early timepoints following natural infection.

The treatment or condition label, read with the paper, signifies: roughly 10-day PBMC culture with coronavirus spike peptide pools or control peptides (ViraFEST assay). To expand antigen-specific T cells with peptide pools and then pick out the expanded clonotypes through TCR sequencing, the study relied on the ViraFEST assay. The convalescent patients' positive SARS-CoV-2 PCR tests fell between March and December 2020, which was before the Alpha, Beta and Delta variants emerged in the United States. PBMCs were cultured at around 2.2 million per well in IMDM supplemented with 5% human AB serum and 8.5 to 10 IU/ml IL-2, with 10 ug/ml peptide pools added. On days 3 and 7, half of the culture medium was replaced with fresh IL-2-containing medium. CD4+ T cells were isolated after approximately ten days of culture through negative selection using the EasySep CD4+ T cell isolation kit. Ficoll-Paque Plus gradient centrifugation was used to isolate PBMCs from whole blood, and the isolated PBMCs were then either used fresh or cryopreserved at -140C. Culture conditions were generally each tested in triplicate wells.

This clonotype has more than one count but fewer than ten. There is no known antigen for this receptor. Within one base of it there is no much larger clone, and no base qualities were kept. Trimming removed 5 bases from V and 8 bases from J; the gene matches leave 4 bases unexplained. The CDR3 runs 14 residues from the cysteine to the phenylalanine. The read is trimmed to its CDR3 DNA, 42 bases read in frame from base 1. Per the germline V gene, SNHLY is the CDR1 and FYNNEI is the CDR2. Receptors were amplified or captured by PCR. At the Johns Hopkins FTIC core, DNA from the cultured CD4+ T cells underwent TCR sequencing with the Oncomine TCR Beta short-read assay. The QIAamp micro DNA kit was used to extract genomic DNA from the cultured CD4+ T cells. Oncomine TCR Beta libraries from cultured CD4+ T cells were pooled with unique dual indexes and sequenced on an Illumina iSeq 100. Turning to the authors' computational methods: Non-productive sequences were removed, and CDR3s that did not start with C, did not end with F or W, or were shorter than 7 amino acids were discarded. The MANAFEST web application was used to identify antigen-specific clonotypes by comparing peptide-stimulated wells against reference wells and other culture wells. For a clone to be called positive, the clone needed an FDR below 0.05, an odds ratio above 5, and a productive frequency above 0.1% in at least two of three replicate wells. Cross-reactive clonotypes were defined as significantly expanded in both SARS-CoV-2 spike wells and at least one common cold coronavirus spike condition. Similarity between CDR3 sequences was evaluated in R version 3.6.1 using Levenshtein distances (stringdist) and unrooted phylogenetic trees (ape). TCRdb trimmed public reads at Q25 via fastp, called clones via MiXCR and kept in-frame beta chains. Each record represents a unique CDR3 protein, reported with the most common genes and DNA among its rows. TCRdb's processing, not the authors' own work, is the source of the V and J calls. This sample is represented by 12,000 or so distinct CDR3 sequences; 50% to 55% of them were singletons. The ten largest clones add up to approximately 30% of the sample.

The rearranged chain carries TRBV2 and TRBJ1-6, with 9 bases matching TRBD1. The sample taken for sequencing was CD4+ T cells from blood, cultured in vitro. This receptor was taken from a human donor who had recovered from COVID-19. The encoded CDR3 is CASSQDRGDSPLHF. The sequence in DNA is TGTGCCAGCAGTCAGGACAGGGGAGATTCACCCCTCCACTTT.